The present T cell receptor beta chain was sequenced within a study of identical twins. Study results and limitations: Zero-insertion analyses could be partly confounded by invariant MAIT and iNKT cells.

The length of the CDR3 is 14 residues. Per germline, CDR1 SGDLS and CDR2 YYNGEE. The V end was cut by 0 bases, the J end by 0 bases, with 6 bases between. TCRdb recomputed calls from the 5' RACE reads with MiXCR, one row per CDR3 protein. The sample carries roughly 720,000 distinct CDR3 sequences, around a sixth recorded once. In its sample, this clonotype was seen a few times. Its antigen is undetermined. This sample was also put to use in a study of T cells expressing NK-cell markers. That source adds: The study drew TCR beta repertoires from sorted CD3+CD56+NKG2C+, CD3+CD56+NKG2C- and CD3+CD56-NKG2C+ T cells. Sorting was limited to alpha-beta TCR-expressing T cells with an anti-gamma-delta TCR antibody in several experiments. A few of the donors also had these clonotypes leading their CD3+CD56-NKG2C+ fraction.

The sequence was collected from a woman aged 18-29 years in good health. The sample consisted of PBMCs. V and J are TRBV9 and TRBJ1-1; no definite D call. The CDR3 loop reads CASSVAMMNTEAFF. The CDR3 bases are TGTGCCAGCAGCGTAGCTATGATGAACACTGAAGCTTTCTTT.